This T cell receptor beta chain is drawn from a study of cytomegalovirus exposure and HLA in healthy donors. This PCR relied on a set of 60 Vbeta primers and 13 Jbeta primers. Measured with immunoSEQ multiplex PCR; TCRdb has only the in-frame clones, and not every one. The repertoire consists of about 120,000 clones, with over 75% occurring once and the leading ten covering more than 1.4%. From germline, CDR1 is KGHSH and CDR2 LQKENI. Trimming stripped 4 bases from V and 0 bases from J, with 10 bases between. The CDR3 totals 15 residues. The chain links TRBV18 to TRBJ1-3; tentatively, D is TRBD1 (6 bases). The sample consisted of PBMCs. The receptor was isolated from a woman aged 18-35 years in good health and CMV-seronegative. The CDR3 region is CASSQGTHSGNTIYF. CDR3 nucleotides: TGTGCCAGCTCACAGGGGACACACTCTGGAAACACCATATATTTT.